Sequencing of this TCR beta chain was carried out in a study of T-cell memory formation after mild COVID-19. There are a few counts of this clonotype. From the 5' RACE reads, TCRdb called clonotypes with MiXCR, one entry per CDR3 protein. The table lists approximately 250,000 distinct CDR3 sequences, 16% of them singletons, with around a fifth in the top ten. CDR3 size: 17 residues. V lost 4 bases and J 8 bases, leaving 23 bases between the germline ends. Per germline, CDR1 MGHDK and CDR2 SYGVNS. The clonotype originates from a man between 18 and 29 years old who had mild COVID-19 (a few samples of this study predate the infection). Cell type and time point are not known. Material: PBMCs or a T cell subset sorted from them (not recorded which). The chain joins TRBV25-1 to TRBJ1-4; D possibly corresponds to TRBD1 (5 bases). CDR3 sequence: CASSGTGTPGRREKLFF. CDR3 DNA: TGTGCCAGCAGTGGTACCGGGACGCCGGGAAGGAGGGAAAAACTGTTTTTT.